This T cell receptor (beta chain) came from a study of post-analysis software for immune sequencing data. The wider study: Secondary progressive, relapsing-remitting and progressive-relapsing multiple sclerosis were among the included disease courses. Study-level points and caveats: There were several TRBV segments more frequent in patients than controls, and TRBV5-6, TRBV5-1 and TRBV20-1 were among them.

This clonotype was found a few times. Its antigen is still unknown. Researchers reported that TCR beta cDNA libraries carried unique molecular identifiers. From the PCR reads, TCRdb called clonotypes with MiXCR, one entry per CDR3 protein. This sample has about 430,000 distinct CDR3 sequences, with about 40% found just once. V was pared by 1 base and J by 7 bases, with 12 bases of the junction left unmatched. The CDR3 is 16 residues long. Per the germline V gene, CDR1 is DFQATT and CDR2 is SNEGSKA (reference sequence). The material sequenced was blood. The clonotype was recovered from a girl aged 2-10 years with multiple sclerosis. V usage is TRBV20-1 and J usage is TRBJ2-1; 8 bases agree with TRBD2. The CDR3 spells CSARAHDGRVSNEQFF. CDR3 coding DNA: TGCAGTGCTAGAGCCCACGACGGGAGGGTCTCAAATGAGCAGTTCTTC.